These 24 T cell receptor beta chains were sequenced from one sample in a study of blood T cell repertoires in COVID-19. Produced via immunoSEQ multiplex PCR; TCRdb's table is partial and in-frame only. The sample shows roughly 370,000 clones, roughly 89% of them seen only once. Input material: PBMCs or T cells enriched from blood (not recorded which). Source of these receptors: a woman aged 45-65 years who had recovered from COVID-19.

The chain is built from TRBV28 and TRBJ1-1; 10 bases agree with TRBD1. The junction had 11 bases not matched to a gene; V was cut back by 9 bases and J by 10 bases. Germline CDR1 is MDHEN and CDR2 is SYDVKM. The CDR3 has 13 residues. The CDR3 loop reads CASTPGQGMRAFF. The CDR3 coding sequence is TGTGCCAGTACTCCGGGACAGGGGATGAGAGCTTTCTTT.

The chain is built from TRBV9 and TRBJ1-2, with 7 bases lining up with TRBD1. Germline CDR1 and CDR2: SGDLS and YYNGEE. The CDR3 extends over 12 amino acids. V was pared by 4 bases and J by 8 bases, with 5 bases of the junction left unmatched. The CDR3 loop reads CASSTGAYGYTF. Here the CDR3 DNA reads TGTGCCAGCAGCACAGGGGCCTACGGCTACACCTTC.

V usage is TRBV25-1 and J usage is TRBJ1-2, with TRBD1 matching 7 bases. The CDR3 spans 13 residues. V dropped 4 bases and J dropped 3; count of bases not matched to a gene: 2. Germline CDR1 reads MGHDK; CDR2 reads SYGVNS. The CDR3: CASSAQGDYGYTF. The CDR3 DNA is TGTGCCAGCAGTGCTCAGGGGGACTATGGCTACACCTTC.

The chain combines TRBV19 with TRBJ1-5, with D perhaps matching TRBD1 (6 bases). Germline CDR1 and CDR2: LNHDA and SQIVND (reference sequence). The CDR3 is 16 amino acids. Deletions cut 5 bases from V and 2 bases from J, with 16 bases between. The DNA of the CDR3 is TGTGCCAGTAGTGGATCAGGGGCGAGAGGCAATCAGCCCCAGCATTTT. It translates to CASSGSGARGNQPQHF.

The sample holds a few counts of this clone. The chain has TRBV25-1 and TRBJ2-7; D perhaps matches TRBD2 (6 bases). The CDR3 runs 13 residues. Trimming left V 10 bases short and J 3 bases short, with 16 bases between. CDR1 and CDR2 from the germline V gene are MGHDK and SYGVNS. The CDR3 spells CATSWRENYEQYF. The DNA of the CDR3 is TGTGCCACCTCTTGGAGGGAAAACTACGAGCAGTACTTC.

The rearrangement uses TRBV5-1 and TRBJ1-4; 7 nucleotides match TRBD1. Per germline, CDR1 SGHRS and CDR2 YFSETQ. CDR3 length equals 15 residues. The junction had 7 bases not matched to a gene; V was cut back by 0 bases and J by 8 bases. The CDR3 region is CASSLVQGPIEKLFF. DNA of the CDR3: TGCGCCAGCAGCTTGGTACAGGGGCCGATCGAAAAACTGTTTTTT.

A note on this clone: Different DNA sequences within this sample yield the same CDR3. V usage is TRBV18 and J usage is TRBJ1-1; possible D gene TRBD1, 6 bases. Germline V gene lookup returns CDR1 KGHSH and CDR2 LQKENI. The CDR3 covers 14 residues. Trimming removed 3 bases from V and 2 bases from J, with 10 bases in between. The CDR3 is CASSPRTDNTEAFF. The CDR3 coding sequence is TGTGCCAGCTCACCTCGGACAGACAACACTGAAGCTTTCTTT.

The rearrangement links TRBV10-3 to TRBJ1-1; 7 positions match TRBD1. The CDR3 consists of 14 residues. V lost 5 bases, J lost 1 base, and 4 bases stayed unmatched. CDR1 is ENHRY and CDR2 is SYGVKD in the germline V gene. In DNA, the CDR3 is TGTGCCATCAGTACAGGGGCCGCGAACACTGAAGCTTTCTTT. Its protein is CAISTGAANTEAFF.

The J gene is TRBJ1-1, the V gene TRBV4-2; possibly TRBD1 for D (5 bases). CDR1 LGHNA and CDR2 YNFKEQ come from the germline V gene. The V gene lost 0 bases and the J gene lost 1 base, with 9 bases spanning the gap. This CDR3 has 15 amino acids. CDR3 region: CASSQEPGENTEAFF. The CDR3 DNA reads as TGTGCCAGCAGCCAAGAACCGGGGGAGAACACTGAAGCTTTCTTT.

The table lists this clone with a count of one. This chain uses TRBV28 with TRBJ1-1; the D is unclear. Germline V gives CDR1 MDHEN, CDR2 SYDVKM. V lost 3 bases and J 1 base, leaving 6 bases between the germline ends. The CDR3 runs to 13 residues. CDR3 loop: CASSFNSNTEAFF. The CDR3 nucleotides are TGTGCCAGCAGTTTTAACTCGAACACTGAAGCTTTCTTT.

The chain is built from TRBV28 and TRBJ2-1, with 14 bases lining up with TRBD2. Losses at the gene ends were 5 bases for V and 12 bases for J; bases not matched to a gene: 9. CDR3 length: 15 residues. CDR1 is MDHEN, CDR2 SYDVKM, per germline. CDR3 nucleotides: TGTGCCAGCAGTCTCGGGACTAGCGGGGGTCCAGGGCAGTTCTTC. Amino acid sequence: CASSLGTSGGPGQFF.

This rearrangement joins TRBV18 to TRBJ1-4, with 11 bases fitting TRBD1. This CDR3 contains 14 residues. Germline CDR1 KGHSH, CDR2 LQKENI. With 6 bases clipped from V and 5 bases from J, the junction kept 2 bases outside the gene matches. CDR3 DNA: TGTGCCAGCTCTCGGGACAGGGGGAATGAAAAACTGTTTTTT. It specifies CASSRDRGNEKLFF.

CDR3 DNA sequence: TGTGCCAGCAGCTTGTTAAGGGGTACCTACGAGCAGTACTTC. Translating it yields CASSLLRGTYEQYF. The chain has TRBV7-2 and TRBJ2-7, with D maybe TRBD1 (5 bases). Trimming removed 3 bases from V and 2 bases from J, with 11 bases in between. Germline V gene data show CDR1 as SGHTA and CDR2 as FQGNSA. The CDR3 runs to 14 residues.

The V call is TRBV9, the J call TRBJ2-1; TRBD1 matches 8 bases. V lost 4 bases, J lost 1 base, and 7 bases stayed unmatched. This CDR3 is built from 16 residues. Germline V lookup: CDR1 SGDLS, CDR2 YYNGEE. The CDR3 sequence is CASSSTGQGSYNEQFF. CDR3 coding DNA: TGTGCCAGCAGCTCCACAGGACAGGGATCCTACAATGAGCAGTTCTTC.

V and J are TRBV5-1 and TRBJ1-1; 8 bases fit TRBD1. The CDR3 sequence is 14 residues long. Germline V gene data show CDR1 as SGHRS and CDR2 as YFSETQ. Germline trimming cut 4 bases from V and 4 bases from J; bases unmatched to any gene: 6. The CDR3 loop reads CASSPGQEFTEAFF. Written as DNA, the CDR3 is TGCGCCAGCAGCCCGGGACAGGAATTCACTGAAGCTTTCTTT.

The gene calls are TRBV5-4 and TRBJ2-6; 11 bases are a match to TRBD1. V dropped 1 base and J dropped 2; count of bases not matched to a gene: 11. The germline V gene has CDR1 SGHNT and CDR2 YYREEE (reference sequence). The CDR3 contains 20 residues. CDR3 sequence reads: CASSLTTRMGQGAGANVLTF. CDR3 DNA: TGTGCCAGCAGCTTGACCACAAGAATGGGACAGGGGGCTGGGGCCAACGTCCTGACTTTC.

The chain uses TRBV6-5 and TRBJ2-7; maybe TRBD2 (5 bases). Germline lookup yields CDR1 MNHEY and CDR2 SVGAGI. Trimming shortened V by 7 bases and J by 4 bases, and 11 bases separated the two germline ends. CDR3 length: 12 amino acids. The CDR3 here is CASNPEGYEQYF. CDR3 bases: TGTGCCAGCAACCCTGAGGGTTACGAGCAGTACTTC.

CDR3 protein: CASSALDRASDTQYF. The CDR3 nucleotides read TGTGCCAGCAGTGCACTGGACAGGGCTTCAGATACGCAGTATTTT. The rearrangement joins TRBV25-1 to TRBJ2-3, with 8 bases matching TRBD1. Trimming at V came to 4 bases and at J to 4 bases, leaving 7 bases not matched to a gene. CDR1 MGHDK and CDR2 SYGVNS come from the germline V gene. The CDR3 length is 15 residues.

V is TRBV7-9 and J is TRBJ1-4; no firm D call. The CDR3 is made up of 11 amino acids. In germline, CDR1 is SEHNR, CDR2 FQNEAQ (reference sequence). Deletions cut 6 bases from V and 10 bases from J, with 9 bases between. The CDR3 region has the DNA TGTGCCAGCAGGGCCGCGGGAAAACTGTTTTTT. Amino acid sequence: CASRAAGKLFF.

The chain is built from TRBV25-1 and TRBJ1-2; 7 bases map to TRBD1. The germline V gene has CDR1 MGHDK and CDR2 SYGVNS. V trimming: 6 bases; J trimming: 7 bases; junction bases outside the gene matches: 2. The CDR3 extends over 11 amino acids. CDR3 in amino acids: CASRRQGGYTF. For the CDR3, the DNA is TGTGCCAGCAGAAGACAGGGTGGCTACACCTTC.

The V call is TRBV4-2, the J call TRBJ1-2; D gene ambiguous. CDR3 length: 14 amino acids. Germline-derived CDR1 and CDR2 are LGHNA and YNFKEQ. Trimming cost V 1 base and J 4 bases, with 10 bases left between them. The CDR3 loop reads CASSQGQAVYGYTF. The CDR3 coding sequence is TGTGCCAGCAGCCAAGGGCAGGCAGTCTATGGCTACACCTTC.

The chain has TRBV19 and TRBJ1-2, with 7 bases aligning to TRBD1. V shed 1 base and J 8 bases; nucleotides not matched to a gene: 4. Germline CDR1 is LNHDA and CDR2 is SQIVND (reference sequence). This CDR3 comprises 13 residues. Written as DNA, the CDR3 is TGTGCCAGTAGTATAGGACAGGGAGGCGGCTACACCTTC. It codes for CASSIGQGGGYTF.

The gene calls are TRBV13 and TRBJ2-6; D unresolved. Trimming removed 0 bases from V and 0 bases from J, with 6 bases in between. Germline lookup yields CDR1 PRHDT and CDR2 FYEKMQ (reference sequence). CDR3 length: 16 residues. CDR3 sequence (DNA): TGTGCCAGCAGCTTAGGCTTCGGCTCTGGGGCCAACGTCCTGACTTTC. It yields the protein CASSLGFGSGANVLTF.

The J gene is TRBJ1-2, the V gene TRBV27; possible D gene TRBD1, 6 bases. Trimming removed 6 bases at V and 8 bases at J, with 16 bases between. CDR1 MNHEY and CDR2 SMNVEV come from the germline V gene (reference sequence). This CDR3 region has 13 residues. The CDR3 DNA follows: TGTGCCAGCAGCCACCCCGGGGGGCAAGGCTACACCTTC. It translates to CASSHPGGQGYTF.